The subject of this entry is one T cell receptor beta chain. This may come from a read error, since a much larger clone is one base off. Blood RNA was derived from unsorted whole blood, and germline DNA was extracted too. The study enrolled treatment-naive patients with chronic HBV infection. Blood samples of about 4.3 milliliters were drawn preoperatively. Total RNA amounting to 500 ng was the source from which TCR beta cDNA was made with a constant-region primer. Modified slightly, ARM-PCR produced TCR beta libraries over three nested multiplex PCR rounds. The first two PCR rounds used TRBV1-TRBV30 primers with a Cbeta primer, roughly 10 cycles each. TCRdb re-analysed the multiplex PCR reads in MiXCR, keeping a single row per CDR3 protein. The sample has approximately 330,000 distinct CDR3 sequences, almost 65% seen once. These data belong to a study of tumor-infiltrating lymphocytes in primary liver carcinoma. In the study overall: Both sexes were represented among patients, who were 30 to 69 years old. Stage T1-T3 N0M0 tumors measured about 4 to 10 cm at most.

Germline trimming cut 4 bases from V and 4 bases from J; bases unmatched to any gene: 12. CDR3 size: 16 residues. Germline loops: CDR1 MGHRA, CDR2 YSYEKL. The chain joins TRBV4-1 to TRBJ2-5; 7 bases are a match to TRBD1. The material sequenced was peripheral blood. The TCR comes from a man aged 35-49 years with primary liver carcinoma and hepatitis B virus infection. CDR3 in DNA: TGCGCCAGCAGCCGGAACAGGGGCGCCCCGGTAGAGACCCAGTACTTC. Encoded protein: CASSRNRGAPVETQYF.